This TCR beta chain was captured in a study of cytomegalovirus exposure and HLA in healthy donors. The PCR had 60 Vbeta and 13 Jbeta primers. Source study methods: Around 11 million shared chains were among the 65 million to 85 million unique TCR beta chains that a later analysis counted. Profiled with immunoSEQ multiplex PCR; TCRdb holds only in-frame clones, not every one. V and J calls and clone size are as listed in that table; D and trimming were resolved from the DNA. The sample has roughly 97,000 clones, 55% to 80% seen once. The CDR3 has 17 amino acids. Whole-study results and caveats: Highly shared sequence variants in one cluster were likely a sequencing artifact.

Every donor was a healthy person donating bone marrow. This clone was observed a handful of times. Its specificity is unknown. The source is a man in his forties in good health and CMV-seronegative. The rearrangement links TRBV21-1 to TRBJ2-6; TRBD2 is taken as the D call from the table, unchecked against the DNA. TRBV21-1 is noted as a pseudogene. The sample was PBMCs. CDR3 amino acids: CASRGCGGAGGANVLTF. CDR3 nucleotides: TGTGCCAGCAGGGGTTGCGGGGGGGCAGGTGGGGCCAACGTCCTGACTTTC.